This entry describes one T cell receptor beta chain. Its antigen is unknown. This sample is drawn from a study of T cell repertoires in cytomegalovirus infection. Looking at the study overall: Both CMV infection and a matching HLA type were indicated by public TCR beta signatures.

Trimming stripped 0 bases from V and 5 bases from J, with 7 bases between. CDR1 and CDR2 from the germline V gene are LGHNA and YSLEER. This CDR3 has 13 amino acids. TCRdb ran MiXCR on the reads and lists one entry per CDR3 protein. This sample has 45,000 to 75,000 distinct CDR3 sequences, with roughly 34% found just once. The chain has TRBV4-3 and TRBJ2-5; D gene uncertain. The specimen was PBMCs, sequenced either directly or after in vitro stimulation (not recorded which). This TCR was sampled from a human donor in good health (CMV status not recorded). Some clones in this sample may be carry-over from other donors' samples. The CDR3 DNA reads as TGCGCCAGCAGCCAAGAATCTGGGGAGACCCAGTACTTC. Translation gives CASSQESGETQYF.